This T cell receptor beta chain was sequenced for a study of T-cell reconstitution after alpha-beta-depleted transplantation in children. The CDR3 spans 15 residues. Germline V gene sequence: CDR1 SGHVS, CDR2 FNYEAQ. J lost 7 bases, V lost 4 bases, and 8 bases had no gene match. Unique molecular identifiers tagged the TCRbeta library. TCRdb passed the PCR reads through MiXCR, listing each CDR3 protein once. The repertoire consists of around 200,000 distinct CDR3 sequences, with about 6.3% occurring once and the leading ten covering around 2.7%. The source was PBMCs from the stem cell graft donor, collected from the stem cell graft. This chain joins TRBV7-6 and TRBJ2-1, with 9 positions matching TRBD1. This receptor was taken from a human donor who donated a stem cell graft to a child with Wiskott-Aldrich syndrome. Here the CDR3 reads CASSYAGQGSNEQFF. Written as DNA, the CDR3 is TGTGCCAGCAGCTACGCGGGACAGGGATCGAATGAGCAGTTCTTC.